This T cell receptor (beta chain) was identified during a study of regulatory T cells in long-lasting Graves disease. Study at large: The term persistent Graves' disease signified upward of 5 years on antithyroid drugs with positive TSH receptor antibodies. Study findings and constraints: In persistent patients, shared public clonotypes (roughly 2,800) outnumbered those in new patients (around 1,000).

As for this clonotype: The antigen is not known.

Time point specified: persistent/refractory GD, antithyroid drugs over 5 years with positive TRAb. The TCR library was made from RNA that had been extracted from PBMCs in TRIzol. Researchers made TCR beta libraries by using iRepertoire HTBI primers and running Arm-PCR on CDR3 regions. TCRdb independently ran MiXCR on the multiplex PCR reads; one entry per CDR3 protein. The sample records approximately 290,000 distinct CDR3 sequences, 20% to 25% being singletons. This sequence was found in a female donor with Graves disease. The sample was peripheral blood mononuclear cells (PBMCs), taken when the disease was refractory, from a patient treated with antithyroid drugs.

CDR3 sequence: CASSLVGSANQPQHF. The CDR3 coding sequence is TGTGCCAGCAGTTTAGTAGGGTCCGCCAATCAGCCCCAGCATTTT. This sequence joins TRBV28 and TRBJ1-5; D is unresolved. Germline V gene lookup returns CDR1 MDHEN and CDR2 SYDVKM. V lost 2 bases, J lost 3 bases, and 11 bases lay in between. The CDR3 is 15 residues long.